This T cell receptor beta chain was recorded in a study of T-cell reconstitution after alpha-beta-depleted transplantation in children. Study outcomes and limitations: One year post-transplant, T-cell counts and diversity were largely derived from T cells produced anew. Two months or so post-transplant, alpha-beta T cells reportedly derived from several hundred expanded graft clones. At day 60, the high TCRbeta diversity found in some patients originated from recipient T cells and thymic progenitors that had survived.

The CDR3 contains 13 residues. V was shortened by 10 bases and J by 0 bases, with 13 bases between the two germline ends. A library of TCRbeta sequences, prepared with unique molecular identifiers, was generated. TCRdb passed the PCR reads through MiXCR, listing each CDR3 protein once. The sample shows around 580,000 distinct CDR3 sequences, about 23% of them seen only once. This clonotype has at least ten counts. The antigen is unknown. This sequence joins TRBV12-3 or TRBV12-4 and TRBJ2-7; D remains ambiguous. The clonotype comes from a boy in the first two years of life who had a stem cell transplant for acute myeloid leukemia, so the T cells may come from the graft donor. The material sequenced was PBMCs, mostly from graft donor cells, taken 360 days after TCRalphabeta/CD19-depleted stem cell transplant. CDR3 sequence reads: CATSHPSSYEQYF. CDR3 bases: TGTGCCACCTCACACCCGAGCTCCTACGAGCAGTACTTC.